This T cell receptor beta chain was retrieved from a study of chronic HIV infection and antiretroviral therapy. MiXCR was run by TCRdb on the 5' RACE reads, yielding one entry per CDR3 protein. The table shows 40,000 to 60,000 distinct CDR3 sequences, with about 19% occurring only once. The CDR3 loop spans 15 amino acids. The TCR sequence derives from an adult who had HIV and had not received antiretroviral therapy, or was an uninfected healthy control (not recorded which). Sequenced input: peripheral blood. This chain uses TRBV21-1 with TRBJ1-2; the table names TRBD1, a call not compared with the DNA. TRBV21-1 is an annotated pseudogene. Written as DNA, the CDR3 is TGTGCCAGCAGCAAAGACGGCAGGGGGAACGATGGCGACACCTTC. It yields the protein CASSKDGRGNDGDTF.